These T cell receptor beta chains were read from a single sample in a study of cytomegalovirus exposure and HLA in healthy donors. Assay used: immunoSEQ multiplex PCR; TCRdb lists only in-frame clones, some missing. The sample has roughly 100,000 clones; roughly 77% are singletons. Sample: PBMCs. All receptors derive from a middle-aged man in good health and CMV-seronegative. CDR3s include the opening cysteine and the closing phenylalanine or tryptophan. A D gene is named only where the DNA matches it firmly. Expanded clones are given a class, and other clones once, few, many or no size at all.

clone_size: NA
v_call: TRBV4-1
d_call: NA
j_call: TRBJ2-2
cdr3_aa: CASSQVFQSGELFF
cdr3_nt: TGCGCCAGCAGCCAAGTCTTTCAGTCCGGGGAGCTGTTTTTT

clone_size: NA
v_call: TRBV4-1
d_call: TRBD1
j_call: TRBJ1-1
cdr3_aa: CASSQGDSEAFF
cdr3_nt: TGCGCCAGCAGCCAAGGGGACAGTGAAGCTTTCTTT

clone_size: NA
v_call: TRBV7-9
d_call: NA
j_call: TRBJ2-3
cdr3_aa: CASSFGGASAQYF
cdr3_nt: TGTGCCAGCAGCTTTGGCGGGGCATCCGCGCAGTATTTT

clone_size: NA
v_call: TRBV6-5
d_call: TRBD1
j_call: TRBJ1-4
cdr3_aa: CASSEGGGNEKLFF
cdr3_nt: TGTGCCAGCAGTGAAGGGGGCGGGAATGAAAAACTGTTTTTT

clone_size: NA
v_call: TRBV9
d_call: NA
j_call: TRBJ2-3
cdr3_aa: CASSVNPGSTDTQYF
cdr3_nt: TGTGCCAGCAGCGTAAACCCGGGGAGCACAGATACGCAGTATTTT

clone_size: NA
v_call: TRBV9
d_call: NA
j_call: TRBJ2-5
cdr3_aa: CASSVVGAGGETQYF
cdr3_nt: TGTGCCAGCAGCGTAGTAGGCGCTGGCGGGGAGACCCAGTACTTC

clone_size: NA
v_call: TRBV7-9
d_call: NA
j_call: TRBJ2-2
cdr3_aa: CSSSFSGTSNTGELFF
cdr3_nt: TGTTCCAGCAGCTTCTCAGGGACTTCGAACACCGGGGAGCTGTTTTTT

clone_size: NA
v_call: TRBV27
d_call: TRBD1
j_call: TRBJ2-7
cdr3_aa: CASRGTGGAYEQYF
cdr3_nt: TGTGCCAGCAGGGGGACAGGGGGAGCCTACGAGCAGTACTTC

clone_size: NA
v_call: TRBV29-1
d_call: NA
j_call: TRBJ1-2
cdr3_aa: CSVDFGVDRGYTF
cdr3_nt: TGCAGCGTTGATTTCGGGGTGGATCGAGGCTACACCTTC

clone_size: NA
v_call: TRBV11-2
d_call: TRBD2
j_call: TRBJ2-7
cdr3_aa: CASSSTSGGASEQYF
cdr3_nt: TGTGCCAGCAGCTCGACTAGCGGGGGGGCCTCCGAGCAGTACTTC

clone_size: NA
v_call: TRBV2
d_call: NA
j_call: TRBJ2-5
cdr3_aa: CASSEAVDRGRYF
cdr3_nt: TGTGCCAGCAGCGAAGCCGTCGATAGGGGCCGGTACTTC

clone_size: once
v_call: TRBV2
d_call: NA
j_call: TRBJ1-5
cdr3_aa: CASSEGGNQPQHF
cdr3_nt: TGTGCCAGCAGTGAAGGAGGGAATCAGCCCCAGCATTTT

clone_size: NA
v_call: TRBV6-1
d_call: NA
j_call: TRBJ2-7
cdr3_aa: CASTEWGTGGKSYEQYF
cdr3_nt: TGTGCCAGCACTGAATGGGGAACCGGGGGTAAATCCTACGAGCAGTACTTC

clone_size: NA
v_call: TRBV7-8
d_call: TRBD1
j_call: TRBJ1-5
cdr3_aa: CASSRLGQGYSNQPQHF
cdr3_nt: TGTGCCAGCAGCCGACTAGGACAGGGTTATAGCAATCAGCCCCAGCATTTT

clone_size: NA
v_call: TRBV5-5
d_call: NA
j_call: TRBJ1-3
cdr3_aa: CASSSPENLGYSGNTIYF
cdr3_nt: TGTGCCAGCAGCTCCCCGGAGAACCTCGGCTACTCTGGAAACACCATATATTTT

clone_size: few
v_call: TRBV11-2
d_call: NA
j_call: TRBJ2-3
cdr3_aa: CASSLTGDTQYF
cdr3_nt: TGTGCCAGCAGTCTCACGGGGGATACGCAGTATTTT

clone_size: NA
v_call: TRBV7-9
d_call: TRBD1
j_call: TRBJ2-7
cdr3_aa: CASSPDRGRGYEQYF
cdr3_nt: TGTGCCAGCAGCCCCGACAGGGGGCGCGGATACGAGCAGTACTTC

clone_size: NA
v_call: TRBV27
d_call: NA
j_call: TRBJ2-3
cdr3_aa: CASSLRAGDYGTDTQYF
cdr3_nt: TGTGCCAGCAGCCTAAGGGCAGGGGATTACGGCACAGATACGCAGTATTTT

clone_size: NA
v_call: TRBV5-1
d_call: NA
j_call: TRBJ1-1
cdr3_aa: CASSLGQINTEAFF
cdr3_nt: TGCGCCAGCAGCTTGGGACAGATAAACACTGAAGCTTTCTTT

clone_size: NA
v_call: TRBV6-6
d_call: NA
j_call: TRBJ2-7
cdr3_aa: CASSYGRRDYEQYF
cdr3_nt: TGTGCCAGCAGTTACGGGAGGAGGGACTACGAGCAGTACTTC

clone_size: NA
v_call: TRBV28
d_call: TRBD1
j_call: TRBJ1-1
cdr3_aa: CASRTGQGELDTEAFF
cdr3_nt: TGTGCCAGCAGGACCGGACAGGGAGAATTGGACACTGAGGCTTTCTTT

clone_size: once
v_call: TRBV11-2
d_call: NA
j_call: TRBJ1-4
cdr3_aa: CASRAGGGGNEKLFF
cdr3_nt: TGTGCCAGCAGAGCGGGTGGCGGCGGGAATGAAAAACTGTTTTTT

clone_size: NA
v_call: TRBV7-9
d_call: TRBD2
j_call: TRBJ2-1
cdr3_aa: CSSSLVGRGNYYNEQFF
cdr3_nt: TGTTCCAGCAGCTTGGTAGGGCGGGGGAACTACTACAATGAGCAGTTCTTC

clone_size: NA
v_call: TRBV13
d_call: NA
j_call: TRBJ2-5
cdr3_aa: CASSPWEAVQETQYF
cdr3_nt: TGTGCCAGCAGCCCTTGGGAGGCAGTGCAAGAGACCCAGTACTTC

clone_size: NA
v_call: TRBV5-6
d_call: NA
j_call: TRBJ2-7
cdr3_aa: CASSFRAVGGAVSREQYF
cdr3_nt: TGTGCCAGCAGCTTCAGAGCTGTAGGGGGGGCCGTCTCGAGGGAGCAGTACTTC

clone_size: once
v_call: TRBV13
d_call: TRBD2
j_call: TRBJ2-1
cdr3_aa: CASSFNGGAYNEQFF
cdr3_nt: TGTGCCAGCAGCTTCAACGGGGGGGCCTACAATGAGCAGTTCTTC

clone_size: NA
v_call: TRBV9
d_call: TRBD1
j_call: TRBJ1-6
cdr3_aa: CALHGDRDTKFPSPLHF
cdr3_nt: TGTGCCCTCCACGGTGACAGGGACACGAAGTTCCCTTCACCCCTCCACTTT

clone_size: few
v_call: TRBV4-1
d_call: NA
j_call: TRBJ2-1
cdr3_aa: CASSQDHSRDEQFF
cdr3_nt: TGCGCCAGCAGCCAAGATCATAGTCGCGATGAGCAGTTCTTC

clone_size: NA
v_call: TRBV5-1
d_call: TRBD2
j_call: TRBJ2-5
cdr3_aa: CASSLGVTSGQETQYF
cdr3_nt: TGCGCCAGCAGCTTGGGGGTGACTAGCGGACAAGAGACCCAGTACTTC

clone_size: few
v_call: TRBV7-8
d_call: NA
j_call: TRBJ2-7
cdr3_aa: CASSLVLAGAFYEQYF
cdr3_nt: TGTGCCAGCAGCTTAGTTCTCGCGGGGGCGTTCTACGAGCAGTACTTC

clone_size: NA
v_call: TRBV6-1
d_call: NA
j_call: TRBJ1-4
cdr3_aa: CASRQGRATNEKLFF
cdr3_nt: TGTGCCAGCAGGCAGGGAAGGGCAACTAATGAAAAACTGTTTTTT

clone_size: NA
v_call: TRBV6-6
d_call: NA
j_call: TRBJ1-5
cdr3_aa: CASSYLGAGNQPQHF
cdr3_nt: TGTGCCAGCAGTTACTTAGGGGCGGGCAATCAGCCCCAGCATTTT

clone_size: NA
v_call: TRBV4-1
d_call: NA
j_call: TRBJ2-7
cdr3_aa: CASSQGGRAYEQYF
cdr3_nt: TGCGCCAGCAGCCAAGGGGGCAGGGCCTACGAGCAGTACTTC

clone_size: NA
v_call: TRBV4-2
d_call: TRBD2
j_call: TRBJ2-3
cdr3_aa: CASSQDVSGGVSTDTQYF
cdr3_nt: TGTGCCAGCAGCCAAGATGTAAGCGGGGGGGTCAGCACAGATACGCAGTATTTT

clone_size: NA
v_call: TRBV6-8
d_call: NA
j_call: TRBJ1-5
cdr3_aa: CASSYRQVCQPQHF
cdr3_nt: TGTGCCAGCAGTTACAGACAGGTCTGTCAGCCCCAGCATTTT

clone_size: few
v_call: TRBV10-3
d_call: NA
j_call: TRBJ2-7
cdr3_aa: CAITDTVPSLEQYF
cdr3_nt: TGTGCCATCACGGACACCGTCCCCTCTCTCGAGCAGTACTTC